This TCR beta chain was retrieved from a study of blood T cells in healthy people across ages. The study recruited healthy Caucasian donors from Russia who were aged about 6 to 90. A sample-barcoded 5' primer and a J-beta primer mix were used in a second PCR of roughly 6 to 11 cycles. Through a template-switch adaptor with 12 random nucleotides, each cDNA molecule received a tag. TCRdb re-called the 5' RACE reads with MiXCR, one entry per CDR3 protein. The sample holds approximately 810,000 distinct CDR3 sequences, less than 35% seen once. Findings of the study overall: Measured against age, TCR beta diversity per million T cells decreased in a roughly linear manner.

This clonotype was recorded many times. The antigen is not known. The source is a woman aged 80 or over in good health. Specimen: blood.

The CDR3 sequence is CASRDTQETQYF. CDR3 DNA sequence: TGTGCCAGCCGGGACACACAAGAGACCCAGTACTTC. This chain connects TRBV3-1 to TRBJ2-5, with D possibly matching TRBD1 (6 bases). V was clipped by 8 bases and J by 2 bases, with 9 bases between them. Looked up from germline, CDR1 is LGHDT and CDR2 is YNNKEL (reference sequence). This CDR3 has 12 residues.